This T cell receptor beta chain is from a study of CD8+ T cells in alopecia areata. CDR1 and CDR2 from the germline V gene are SEHNR and FQNEAQ (reference sequence). V lost 6 bases and J lost 3; bases outside the gene matches: 8. The CDR3 is 14 residues long. Treatment here: oral pan-JAK inhibitor, 5-10 mg twice daily. Once RNA had been extracted, it was reverse transcribed into cDNA to act as the sequencing template. TCRdb's copy holds only in-frame clones and misses some; the assay was immunoSEQ multiplex PCR. The sample shows approximately 110,000 clones, roughly 50% of them seen only once. Sequenced here: CD8+ T cells sorted from blood, sampled at week 24, from a patient treated with tofacitinib. The sequence derives from a human donor with alopecia areata. The chain employs TRBV7-9 and TRBJ2-7, with 7 bases fitting TRBD1. DNA of the CDR3: TGTGCCAGCAGTTCGACTCGACAGGGCTACGAGCAGTACTTC. This codes for CASSSTRQGYEQYF. Combining the CDR3 with reference TRBV7-9 and TRBJ2-7 gives the whole variable domain DTGVSQNPRHKITKRGQNVTFRCDPISEHNRLYWYRQTLGQGPEFLTYFQNEAQLEKSRLLSDRFSAERPKGSFSTLEIQRTEQGDSAMYLCASSSTRQGYEQYFGPGTRLTVT.